This is a list of T cell receptor beta chains from one sample in a study of shared clonotypes between healthy human individuals. Method: immunoSEQ multiplex PCR; TCRdb's copy keeps in-frame clones and lacks some. The sample lists some 2 million clones, 85% to 95% seen once, with 0.85% to 1.3% in the top ten. The sample comprised naive CD8+ T cells sorted from blood. The receptors derive from a man aged 18-30 years in good health. CDR3s include the opening cysteine and the closing phenylalanine or tryptophan. D genes are given only for firm matches. Clone size, where shown, is once, few, many, or a class for clones that have expanded.

TRBV12-2,TRBJ1-3,once,.,TGTGCAAGTCCCGGAAACACCATATATTTT,CASPGNTIYF
TRBV5-4,TRBJ1-1,.,.,TGTGCCAGCAGGGACATGAACACTGAAGCTTTCTTT,CASRDMNTEAFF
TRBV5-4,TRBJ2-2,.,.,TGTGCCACCTGGGATGGCGGGAACACCGGGGAGCTGTTTTTT,CATWDGGNTGELFF
TRBV27,TRBJ1-3,.,.,TGTGCCAGCAGTCCAGGGGTCTCTGGAAACACCATATATTTT,CASSPGVSGNTIYF
TRBV27,TRBJ2-1,.,.,TGTGCCAGCAGTTCCCAAGGGGCAGGGGCGGATGAGCAGTTCTTC,CASSSQGAGADEQFF
TRBV13,TRBJ2-1,.,.,TGTGCCAGCAGCTTTGCTTCCAATGAGCAGTTCTTC,CASSFASNEQFF
TRBV9,TRBJ1-1,.,TRBD1,TGTGCCAGCAGCGAGAGCCTCCAGGGGGCCGGGACTGAAGCTTTCTTT,CASSESLQGAGTEAFF
TRBV2,TRBJ1-5,.,.,TGTGCCAGCAGTGATGAGGGGAGCAATCAGCCCCAGCATTTT,CASSDEGSNQPQHF
TRBV4-3,TRBJ2-7,.,.,TGCGCCAGCAGCCAAGGCCTCAGTGGAGCGGTTACCTACGAGCAGTACTTC,CASSQGLSGAVTYEQYF
TRBV28,TRBJ2-2,.,.,TGTGCCAGCAGTTTACGGGCACTCCCGGGGGAGCTGTTTTTT,CASSLRALPGELFF
TRBV7-9,TRBJ2-7,.,.,TGTGCCAGCAGCTCCCCGGGGGAGCAGTACTTC,CASSSPGEQYF
TRBV5-6,TRBJ1-4,.,.,TGTGCCAGCAGCTTTGGTCAGGGCGAAAAACTGTTTTTT,CASSFGQGEKLFF
TRBV5-6,TRBJ2-6,.,.,TGTGCCAGCAGCTTGCCCGGGGAGGGGGCCAACGTCCTGACTTTC,CASSLPGEGANVLTF
TRBV30,TRBJ1-1,.,.,TGTGCCTGGAGGGAGGGGGGCACTGAAGCTTTCTTT,CAWREGGTEAFF
TRBV6-1,TRBJ2-2,few,.,TGTGCCAGCACCCTATGGGCTAGCGAAGACGGGGAGCTGTTTTTT,CASTLWASEDGELFF
TRBV7-6,TRBJ2-5,.,TRBD2,TGTGCCAGCAGCCGGCCGGAACTAGCGGGAGAAGAGACCCAGTACTTC,CASSRPELAGEETQYF
TRBV10-2,TRBJ2-7,.,TRBD2,TGCGCCAGCAGTCCGAGCGGGGAGTTCTCCTACGAGCAGTACTTC,CASSPSGEFSYEQYF
TRBV4-3,TRBJ2-7,.,TRBD1,TGCGCCAGCAGCCTAGGGACAGGGACGGGCTACGAGCAGTACTTC,CASSLGTGTGYEQYF
TRBV7-9,TRBJ2-2,.,.,TGTGCCAGCAGCTTAATTCAGAGCGCCGGGGAGCTGTTTTTT,CASSLIQSAGELFF
TRBV6-1,TRBJ2-7,.,TRBD1,TGTGCCAGCAGTGATGGGACAGGGGTCGAGCAGTACTTC,CASSDGTGVEQYF